This T cell receptor beta chain was observed in a study of T cells in women clearing cervical HPV infection. Study-level information: Controls were women whose single incident HPV16 infection cleared within 12 months without precancer or cancer.

On this clone itself: The read gets to within 3 residues of the CDR3 end, and the germline J gene fills in the rest.

TCRdb keeps only in-frame clones here, not all; method: immunoSEQ multiplex PCR. The ten most abundant clones cover under 3.5% of a sample with some 23,000 clones. The CDR3 has 14 residues. CDR1 is GTSNPN, CDR2 SVGIG, per germline (reference sequence). V was cut by 3 bases and J by 9 bases, with 15 bases left in between. The sample consisted of blood buffy coat. This receptor was obtained from a woman between 18 and 75 years old with a cervical HPV16 infection that either progressed to CIN3+ or cleared (not recorded which). The V gene is TRBV30, the J gene TRBJ1-6; D is possibly TRBD1 (5 bases). CDR3 loop: CAWSLGGGGSPLHF. The sequenced part of the CDR3 DNA is TGTGCCTGGAGCTTGGGGGGAGGAGGTTCACCC.